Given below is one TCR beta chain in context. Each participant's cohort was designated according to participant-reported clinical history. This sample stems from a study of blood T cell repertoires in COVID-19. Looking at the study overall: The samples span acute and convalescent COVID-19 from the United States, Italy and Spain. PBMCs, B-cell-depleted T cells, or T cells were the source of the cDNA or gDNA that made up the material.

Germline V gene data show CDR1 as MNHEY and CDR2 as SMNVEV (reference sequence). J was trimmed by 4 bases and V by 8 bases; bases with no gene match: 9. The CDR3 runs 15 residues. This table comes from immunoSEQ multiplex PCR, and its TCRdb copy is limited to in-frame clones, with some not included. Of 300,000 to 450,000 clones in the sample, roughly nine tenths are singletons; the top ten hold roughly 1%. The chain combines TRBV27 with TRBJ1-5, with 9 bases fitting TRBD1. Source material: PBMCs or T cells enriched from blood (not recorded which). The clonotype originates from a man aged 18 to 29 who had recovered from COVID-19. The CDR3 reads CASGGTGRANQPQHF. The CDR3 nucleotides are TGTGCCAGCGGGGGGACAGGGCGTGCGAATCAGCCCCAGCATTTT.